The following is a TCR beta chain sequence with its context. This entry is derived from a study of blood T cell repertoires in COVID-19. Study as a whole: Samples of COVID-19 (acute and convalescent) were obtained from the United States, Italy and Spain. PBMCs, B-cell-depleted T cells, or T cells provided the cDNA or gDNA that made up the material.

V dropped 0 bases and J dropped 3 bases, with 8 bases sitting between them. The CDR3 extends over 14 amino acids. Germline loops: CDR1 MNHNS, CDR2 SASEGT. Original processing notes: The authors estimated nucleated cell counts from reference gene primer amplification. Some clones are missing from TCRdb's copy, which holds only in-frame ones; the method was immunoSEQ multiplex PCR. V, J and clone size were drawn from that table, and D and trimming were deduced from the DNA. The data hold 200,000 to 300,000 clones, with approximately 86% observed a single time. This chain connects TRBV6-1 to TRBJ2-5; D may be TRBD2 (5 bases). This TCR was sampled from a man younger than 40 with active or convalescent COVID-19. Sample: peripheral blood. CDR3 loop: CASSEAGSEETQYF. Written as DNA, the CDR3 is TGTGCCAGCAGTGAAGCGGGGAGCGAAGAGACCCAGTACTTC.